A single sample is the source of the 18 T cell receptor beta chains below, sequenced in a study of shared clonotypes between healthy human individuals (dated by TCRdb to about 2020). The library was built by means of the immunoSEQ multiplex PCR assay. In its TCRdb copy, this immuneACCESS table keeps in-frame sequences only and misses some clones. Where compared with another copy, unresolved V genes explain less than half of these, and the others have no known cause. The sample table contains 850,000 to 1,100,000 clones; only one count was recorded for approximately 75% of them. The ten largest clones capture about 0.94% of the sample. Sequencing was carried out using memory CD4+ T cells from PBMCs. Read against the paper, the sample's cell subset or site label means: CD45RA-negative fraction. These receptors originate from a man aged 18 to 29 in good health. Some clones in this sample may be carry-over from other donors' samples.

V and J are TRBV27 and TRBJ1-2; TRBD1 matches 9 bases. CDR3 length: 14 residues. Germline V gene lookup returns CDR1 MNHEY and CDR2 SMNVEV (reference sequence). The J segment lost 7 bases and the V segment lost 2 bases, leaving 5 bases of the junction unmatched. This CDR3 is CASSLRDREGGYTF. The CDR3 DNA sequence: TGTGCCAGCAGTTTACGGGACAGGGAAGGTGGCTACACCTTC.

This clone was counted between two and nine times. The chain combines TRBV5-1 with TRBJ2-5; possible D gene TRBD2, 6 bases. Trimming stripped 7 bases from V and 7 bases from J, with 20 bases between. Germline V gene data show CDR1 as SGHRS and CDR2 as YFSETQ. This CDR3 comprises 14 residues. CDR3 residues: CASGSGTEEGTQYF. In nucleotides, the CDR3 is TGCGCCAGCGGATCCGGGACCGAGGAGGGGACCCAGTACTTC.

The chain is built from TRBV28 and TRBJ1-1; 8 nucleotides match TRBD1. Germline CDR1 MDHEN, CDR2 SYDVKM. With V trimmed by 2 bases and J by 5 bases, 16 bases remained unmatched. The CDR3 has 18 residues. The CDR3 reads CASSLRRSSGGDQTEAFF. The CDR3 region has the DNA TGTGCCAGCAGTTTACGGAGATCCTCAGGGGGCGATCAGACTGAAGCTTTCTTT.

This chain uses TRBV7-8 with TRBJ1-4, with a weak D call TRBD1 (6 bases). This CDR3 is 18 amino acids long. CDR1 and CDR2 from the germline V gene are SGHVS and FQNEAQ. Trimming removed 4 bases at V and 7 bases at J, with 25 bases between. DNA for the CDR3: TGTGCCAGCAGCTCATTAGCGATCCCCCAGGGGTCCAGTGAAAAACTGTTTTTT. This gives the protein CASSSLAIPQGSSEKLFF.

This clone was seen repeatedly, ten times or more. This sample includes further DNA sequences coding for the same CDR3. The chain couples TRBV7-9 to TRBJ1-1; the match to TRBD1 covers 7 bases. V was clipped by 5 bases and J by 0 bases; unmatched bases: 15. The CDR3 is 18 residues long. Germline CDR1 SEHNR, CDR2 FQNEAQ (reference sequence). This chain's CDR3 is CASSPPVVGQVMNTEAFF. The CDR3 nucleotides are TGTGCCAGCAGCCCACCAGTAGTCGGACAGGTGATGAACACTGAAGCTTTCTTT.

The rearrangement links TRBV11-2 to TRBJ2-2; TRBD2 is a possible D gene (6 bases). Germline loops: CDR1 SGHAT, CDR2 FQNNGV. V was clipped by 5 bases and J by 3 bases, with 16 bases between them. CDR3 length: 16 amino acids. For the CDR3, the DNA is TGTGCCAGCAGCCCCCCTGGCAGGGAGGACACCGGGGAGCTGTTTTTT. Its translation is CASSPPGREDTGELFF.

The genes are TRBV6-5 and TRBJ2-1, with D unclear. The germline CDR1 and CDR2 sequences are MNHEY and SVGAGI. Trimming shortened V by 6 bases and J by 9 bases, and 21 bases separated the two germline ends. The CDR3 covers 15 residues. CDR3 coding DNA: TGTGCCAGCAGGCCCCCGGGCGGAGTAACCGGTGAGCAGTTCTTC. This translates into CASRPPGGVTGEQFF.

The chain combines TRBV7-8 with TRBJ1-1; TRBD1 matches at 7 bases. Germline CDR1 and CDR2: SGHVS and FQNEAQ. J lost 5 bases, V lost 5 bases, and 5 bases had no gene match. This CDR3 has 13 residues. The CDR3 nucleotides read TGTGCCAGCAGCCGGTTACAGGGGACTGAAGCTTTCTTT. Its protein product is CASSRLQGTEAFF.

This chain links TRBV19 with TRBJ2-1; either TRBD1 or TRBD2 may fit D (5 bases each). This CDR3 is built from 14 residues. Germline-derived CDR1 and CDR2 are LNHDA and SQIVND (reference sequence). The V end lost 3 bases, the J end lost 9 bases, and 15 bases lay between the germline ends. CDR3 region: CASSIRTPGAEQFF. CDR3 coding DNA: TGTGCCAGTAGTATTAGGACCCCCGGGGCTGAGCAGTTCTTC. The whole variable domain, filled in from reference TRBV19 and TRBJ2-1, reads DGGITQSPKYLFRKEGQNVTLSCEQNLNHDAMYWYRQDPGQGLRLIYYSQIVNDFQKGDIAEGYSVSREKKESFPLTVTSAQKNPTAFYLCASSIRTPGAEQFFGPGTRLTVL.

The chain has TRBV5-1 and TRBJ1-1, with unresolved D. Germline CDR1 is SGHRS and CDR2 is YFSETQ. The CDR3 length is 15 residues. V lost 1 base to trimming and J lost 4 bases, with 14 bases between them. The CDR3 DNA is TGCGCCAGCAGCTTGATCAGCGCCGGATCCACTGAAGCTTTCTTT. Translation: CASSLISAGSTEAFF.

The V gene is TRBV5-1, the J gene TRBJ2-7; D call uncertain. Trimming took 4 bases from V and 7 from J, leaving 15 bases between them. The CDR3 has 13 residues. Germline V gene lookup returns CDR1 SGHRS and CDR2 YFSETQ. The CDR3 sequence: CASSPANNAEQYF. The CDR3, as DNA: TGCGCCAGCAGCCCAGCCAATAACGCGGAGCAGTACTTC.

V usage is TRBV7-9 and J usage is TRBJ2-2; no reliable D call. Germline-derived CDR1 and CDR2 are SEHNR and FQNEAQ (reference sequence). V was cut by 1 base and J by 3 bases, with 6 bases left in between. The CDR3 loop spans 14 amino acids. CDR3 amino acids: CASSLGGDTGELFF. As DNA, the CDR3 is TGTGCCAGCAGCTTAGGAGGAGACACCGGGGAGCTGTTTTTT.

The CDR3 DNA is TGTGCCAGCAGTCCGGCCCGGGTCTTCGCTCCGACCTACGAGCAGTACTTC. It codes for CASSPARVFAPTYEQYF. This chain joins TRBV27 and TRBJ2-7, with unresolved D. The CDR3 totals 17 residues. Trimming removed 5 bases from V and 2 bases from J, with 22 bases in between. Germline V CDR1 and CDR2: MNHEY, SMNVEV (reference sequence).

The V call is TRBV14, the J call TRBJ1-2, with D unresolved. CDR1 SGHDN and CDR2 FVKESK come from the germline V gene. The V end lost 0 bases, the J end lost 5 bases, and 7 bases lay between the germline ends. This CDR3 has 13 amino acids. CDR3 sequence: CASSQDRSYGYTF. The DNA for the CDR3 is TGTGCCAGCAGCCAAGACAGATCTTATGGCTACACCTTC.

This chain uses TRBV5-4 with TRBJ1-2; D is unresolved. Germline CDR1 and CDR2: SGHNT and YYREEE (reference sequence). The V and J ends lost 4 bases and 3 bases respectively, with 16 bases between them. CDR3 length: 15 amino acids. The CDR3 here is CASSGPFVLDYGYTF. In DNA form, the CDR3 reads TGTGCCAGCAGCGGACCTTTTGTACTTGACTATGGCTACACCTTC. Variable domain in full (rest from reference TRBV5-4 and TRBJ1-2): ETGVTQSPTHLIKTRGQQVTLRCSSQSGHNTVSWYQQALGQGPQFIFQYYREEENGRGNFPPRFSGLQFPNYSSELNVNALELDDSALYLCASSGPFVLDYGYTFGSGTRLTVV.

This chain links TRBV27 with TRBJ1-1; 12 nucleotides match TRBD1. Looked up from germline, CDR1 is MNHEY and CDR2 is SMNVEV (reference sequence). V was clipped by 3 bases and J by 9 bases; unmatched bases: 26. This CDR3 has 21 residues. The CDR3 loop is CASSFVFLDGTGGAQDWKAFF. The CDR3 DNA sequence: TGTGCCAGCAGTTTCGTATTTCTGGACGGGACAGGGGGCGCCCAGGACTGGAAAGCTTTCTTT.

This rearrangement joins TRBV11-3 to TRBJ1-1, with D possibly matching TRBD1 (5 bases). Germline V gives CDR1 SGHNT, CDR2 YENEEA. The CDR3 has 13 residues. Between the trimmed V and J ends, which lost 1 base and 3 bases, there was a span of 6 bases. The DNA for the CDR3 is TGTGCCAGCAGCTTAGTAGGGGACACTGAAGCTTTCTTT. It encodes CASSLVGDTEAFF. The entire variable domain, with the rest obtained from reference TRBV11-3 and TRBJ1-1, is as follows: EAGVVQSPRYKIIEKKQPVAFWCNPISGHNTLYWYLQNLGQGPELLIRYENEEAVDDSQLPKDRFSAERLKGVDSTLKIQPAELGDSAVYLCASSLVGDTEAFFGQGTRLTVV.

The chain employs TRBV5-1 and TRBJ2-1; D is uncertain. Germline V lookup: CDR1 SGHRS, CDR2 YFSETQ. With 2 bases removed from V and 8 bases from J, the gap between germline ends came to 5 bases. The CDR3 covers 11 residues. The CDR3, as DNA: TGCGCCAGCAGCTTCGGCGATGAGCAGTTCTTC. Translating it yields CASSFGDEQFF.